The rows below give T cell receptor beta chains drawn from one sample of a study of shared T cell receptors in the human thymus. This table comes from immunoSEQ multiplex PCR, and its TCRdb copy is limited to in-frame clones, with some not included. The table includes about 380,000 clones, approximately 95% detected once. The sample consisted of thymocytes. These receptor sequences come from a human donor. The CDR3 runs from the conserved cysteine through the conserved F or W. The D gene is left open where the match is weak. Clone size is not always given. Where it is, it says once, few, many or a class for expanded clones.

V	D	size	J	CDR3	DNA
TRBV27	TRBD1	once	TRBJ1-1	CASSLPGQIEAFF	TGTGCCAGCAGTTTACCGGGACAGATTGAAGCTTTCTTT
TRBV27	TRBD2	once	TRBJ2-2	CASSSWTSGSGGTGELFF	TGTGCCAGCAGTTCCTGGACTAGCGGGAGTGGAGGGACCGGGGAGCTGTTTTTT
TRBV30	.	.	TRBJ1-6	CAWSVPDSPNSPLHF	TGTGCCTGGAGTGTACCTGACAGCCCTAATTCACCCCTCCACTTT
TRBV5-6	.	.	TRBJ1-2	CASSLKQAGGYGYTF	TGTGCCAGCAGCTTGAAACAGGCCGGCGGCTATGGCTACACCTTC
TRBV21-1	.	.	TRBJ2-7	CASSKGTSGTFPSYEQYF	TGTGCCAGCAGCAAGGGGACTAGCGGGACCTTCCCCTCCTACGAGCAGTACTTC
TRBV27	TRBD1	.	TRBJ1-2	CASRVTGGAGGYTF	TGTGCCAGCAGGGTGACAGGGGGCGCGGGTGGCTACACCTTC
TRBV7-9	.	.	TRBJ1-2	CASSLAPPGLSNYGYTF	TGTGCCAGCAGCTTAGCGCCTCCGGGTCTATCCAACTATGGCTACACCTTC
TRBV4-1	TRBD2	.	TRBJ2-1	CASSPRTSGSGPEDEQFF	TGCGCCAGCAGCCCTCGGACTAGCGGGAGTGGTCCTGAGGATGAGCAGTTCTTC
TRBV14	.	.	TRBJ2-7	CASSRGNEQYF	TGTGCCAGCAGCAGGGGGAACGAGCAGTACTTC
TRBV7-2	TRBD1	.	TRBJ1-5	CASSLKTGDQPQHF	TGTGCCAGCAGCTTAAAGACAGGGGATCAGCCCCAGCATTTT
TRBV11-3	.	once	TRBJ2-5	CASSLDQGADRQETQYF	TGTGCCAGCAGCTTAGATCAAGGGGCAGACAGACAAGAGACCCAGTACTTC
TRBV28	.	.	TRBJ2-7	CASRFPRGGGDSYEQYF	TGTGCCAGCAGATTTCCCAGGGGCGGTGGAGACTCCTACGAGCAGTACTTC
TRBV11-2	.	once	TRBJ2-7	CASSFSGFLREQYF	TGTGCCAGCAGCTTTTCCGGGTTTCTCCGCGAGCAGTACTTC
TRBV27	.	.	TRBJ1-1	CASSNLRVRTEAFF	TGTGCCAGCAGTAACCTCAGGGTGAGGACTGAAGCTTTCTTT
TRBV11-2	TRBD1	.	TRBJ1-2	CASSLRTGRSGTF	TGTGCCAGCAGCTTAAGGACAGGGCGTTCTGGGACCTTC
TRBV28	.	.	TRBJ2-2	CASSYLLADYTGELFF	TGTGCCAGCAGTTATCTCTTAGCGGACTACACCGGGGAGCTGTTTTTT
TRBV6-1	.	.	TRBJ1-5	CASSDRGYSNQPQHF	TGTGCCAGCAGTGACAGGGGATATAGCAATCAGCCCCAGCATTTT
TRBV9	.	.	TRBJ2-3	CASSVGALGPDTQYF	TGTGCCAGCAGCGTAGGAGCCCTGGGGCCAGATACGCAGTATTTT
TRBV10-2	TRBD2	.	TRBJ2-5	CASSEGLAGTIQETQYF	TGCGCCAGCAGTGAGGGGCTAGCGGGGACAATTCAAGAGACCCAGTACTTC
TRBV28	.	.	TRBJ2-7	CASSRTYEQYF	TGTGCCAGCAGCCGAACCTACGAGCAGTACTTC
TRBV7-9	.	.	TRBJ2-7	CASSLGGRHYEQYF	TGTGCCAGCAGCCTAGGGGGGAGACACTACGAGCAGTACTTC
TRBV7-9	TRBD2	.	TRBJ2-1	CASSPGRGGLTVQFF	TGTGCCAGCAGCCCCGGACGGGGAGGGCTTACTGTCCAGTTCTTC
TRBV6-4	.	.	TRBJ1-2	CASSGNRDHGYTF	TGTGCCAGCAGTGGTAACAGGGACCATGGCTACACCTTC
TRBV12-2	.	.	TRBJ1-1	CASRLTLF	TGTGCAAGTCGCTTGACCCTCTTT
TRBV15	TRBD2	.	TRBJ2-1	CATSRAPPTLSGTYNEQFF	TGTGCCACCAGCAGAGCCCCTCCAACCCTTAGCGGGACCTACAATGAGCAGTTCTTC
TRBV6-6	.	.	TRBJ2-5	CASSYPQGETQYF	TGTGCCAGCAGTTACCCGCAGGGCGAGACCCAGTACTTC
TRBV7-9	.	.	TRBJ1-2	CASSLEKPGIYGYTF	TGTGCCAGCAGCTTAGAAAAGCCAGGGATCTATGGCTACACCTTC
TRBV7-6	.	.	TRBJ2-5	CASSLGSPYQETQYF	TGTGCCAGCAGCTTAGGCTCCCCCTACCAAGAGACCCAGTACTTC
TRBV19	TRBD1	.	TRBJ1-1	CASSIVQGALAEAFF	TGTGCCAGTAGTATAGTACAGGGGGCGCTCGCTGAAGCTTTCTTT
TRBV27	.	.	TRBJ1-6	CASSTGLSALNSPLHF	TGTGCCAGCAGTACGGGGCTATCGGCGCTTAATTCACCCCTCCACTTT
TRBV27	TRBD2	.	TRBJ2-3	CASSSNSPGLAGTDTQYF	TGTGCCAGCAGTTCCAACTCCCCGGGACTAGCGGGCACAGATACGCAGTATTTT
TRBV9	.	.	TRBJ2-1	CASSVAGTNSYNEQFF	TGTGCCAGCAGCGTAGCTGGGACCAATTCCTACAATGAGCAGTTCTTC
TRBV19	.	.	TRBJ1-5	CASKPPGGLAGQPQHF	TGTGCCAGTAAACCCCCTGGGGGGCTGGCAGGTCAGCCCCAGCATTTT
TRBV7-2	TRBD1	.	TRBJ2-1	CATHRGEQFF	TGTGCCACTCACAGGGGTGAGCAGTTCTTC
TRBV28	.	.	TRBJ2-7	CASSPPREPYEQYF	TGTGCCAGCAGTCCCCCCCGGGAGCCCTACGAGCAGTACTTC
TRBV19	.	.	TRBJ2-7	CASSIRATYEQYF	TGTGCCAGTAGTATAAGGGCAACCTACGAGCAGTACTTC
TRBV19	.	.	TRBJ1-2	CASRGGHPSEGYGYTF	TGTGCCAGTAGGGGGGGACACCCCTCTGAGGGCTATGGCTACACCTTC
TRBV6-6	.	.	TRBJ2-7	CASSYSSRQPPRAEYF	TGTGCCAGCAGTTACTCGAGCCGACAACCTCCTCGAGCAGAGTACTTC
TRBV28	.	.	TRBJ1-2	CASRLQQGKCGYTF	TGTGCCAGCAGACTCCAACAGGGTAAATGCGGCTACACCTTC
TRBV7-6	TRBD2	.	TRBJ2-1	CASSLGLAGGYNEQFF	TGTGCCAGCAGCTTGGGACTAGCGGGAGGCTACAATGAGCAGTTCTTC
TRBV4-2	.	.	TRBJ1-2	CASSQAGCPGQGHYGYTF	TGTGCCAGCAGCCAAGCAGGTTGTCCGGGGCAGGGGCACTATGGCTACACCTTC
TRBV7-9	.	.	TRBJ2-7	CASMDNRYEQYF	TGTGCCAGCATGGACAATAGATACGAGCAGTACTTC
TRBV11-1	.	.	TRBJ2-3	CASRPLTRARNTDTQYF	TGTGCCAGCAGACCCCTCACCAGGGCCAGGAACACAGATACGCAGTATTTT
TRBV4-2	TRBD2	.	TRBJ2-2	CASSQLSSGSSGELFF	TGTGCCAGCAGCCAACTCTCTAGCGGGAGTAGCGGGGAGCTGTTTTTT
TRBV11-3	.	.	TRBJ2-5	CASSPGQETQYF	TGTGCCAGCAGCCCGGGGCAAGAGACCCAGTACTTC
TRBV4-3	TRBD1	.	TRBJ2-5	CASSPWDRLSIGPEETQYF	TGCGCCAGCAGCCCGTGGGACAGGCTAAGTATCGGACCCGAAGAGACCCAGTACTTC
TRBV12-5	TRBD1	.	TRBJ1-2	CASGLEPRTGEVGYGYTF	TGTGCTAGTGGTTTGGAGCCCCGGACAGGGGAAGTAGGCTATGGCTACACCTTC
TRBV9	.	.	TRBJ2-1	CASSVETYYNEQFF	TGTGCCAGCAGCGTAGAGACCTACTACAATGAGCAGTTCTTC
TRBV27	TRBD1	.	TRBJ2-7	CASSPRQGHSYEQYF	TGTGCCAGCAGTCCAAGACAGGGTCACTCCTACGAGCAGTACTTC
TRBV4-1	TRBD1	.	TRBJ1-2	CASSRYPGTEGGYTF	TGCGCCAGCAGCCGCTACCCCGGGACAGAGGGGGGCTACACCTTC
TRBV5-1	.	once	TRBJ1-2	CASSLGQGIPEVYGYTF	TGCGCCAGCAGCTTGGGGCAGGGGATCCCCGAGGTCTATGGCTACACCTTC
TRBV2	TRBD2	.	TRBJ2-3	CASSREGQDTQYF	TGTGCCAGCAGTCGGGAGGGCCAAGATACGCAGTATTTT